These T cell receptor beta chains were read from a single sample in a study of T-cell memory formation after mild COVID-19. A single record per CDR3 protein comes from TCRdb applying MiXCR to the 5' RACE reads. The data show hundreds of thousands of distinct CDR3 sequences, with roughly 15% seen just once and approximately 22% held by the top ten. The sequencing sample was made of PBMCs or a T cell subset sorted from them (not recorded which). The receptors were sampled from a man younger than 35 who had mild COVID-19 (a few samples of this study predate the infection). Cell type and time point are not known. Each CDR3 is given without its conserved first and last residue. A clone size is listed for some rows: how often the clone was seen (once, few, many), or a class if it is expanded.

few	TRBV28	ATNRGRGANVLT
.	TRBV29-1	SVGGTAGTDTQY
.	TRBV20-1	SARVEAPGTNTEAF
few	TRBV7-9	ASSWYQPGVEAF
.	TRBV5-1	ASSLDGRTEAF
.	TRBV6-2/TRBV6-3	ASSPSGDLSYEQY
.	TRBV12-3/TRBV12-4	ASSWDRPGDYGYT
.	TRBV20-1	SATAGANYGYT
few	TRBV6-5	ASSLRGWGYT
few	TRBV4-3	ASSQEMGIHQETQY
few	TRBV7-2	ASSPDGNEQF
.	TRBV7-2	ASSSPSGGVSETQY
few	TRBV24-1	ATSDSRVGPGELF
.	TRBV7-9	ASRSSGEWETQY
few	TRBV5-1	ASSLVGGRPPETQY
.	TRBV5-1	ASSPGSSGRPFNEQF
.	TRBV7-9	ASSIQGGYEQY
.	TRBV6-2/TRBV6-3	ASTRETYNSPLH
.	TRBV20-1	SARDSGGVGDTQY
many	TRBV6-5	ASSPGLRGTDTQY
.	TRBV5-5	ASSPGHRGGETQY
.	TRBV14	ASSQDSVVMDNEQF
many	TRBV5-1	ASSPGAGDWETQY
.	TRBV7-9	ASSLGRAGGINEQF
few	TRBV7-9	ASSLAVLSYEQY
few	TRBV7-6	ASSLEQSATAGELF
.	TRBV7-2	ASSTRTGGYT
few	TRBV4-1	ASSLSAGTTYNEQF
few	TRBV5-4	ASSPALSTDTQY
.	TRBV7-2	ASSSAYGRSPLH
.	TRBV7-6	ASSFGALDTQY
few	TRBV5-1	ASSLAYDNTGELF
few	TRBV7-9	AIADTQY
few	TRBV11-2	ASSRRGREGSGANVLT
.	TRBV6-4	ASSERGGEAF
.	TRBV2	ASMIGYEQY
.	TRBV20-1	SARGQGEATQY
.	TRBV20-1	SASESPKRQNQPQH
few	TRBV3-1	ASSHSGSTDTQY
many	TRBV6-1	ASTWDYANTGELF
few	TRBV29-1	SVAREGLAGRETQY
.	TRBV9	ASSVAREVNEQF
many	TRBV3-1	ASKAGPSGANVLT
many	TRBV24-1	ATSDLRDPRSLAGAQDTQY
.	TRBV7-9	ASSLGQPAANEQF
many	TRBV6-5	ASAGRQRNTEAF
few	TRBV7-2	ASSTPDREAF
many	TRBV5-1	ASSLPRLAGGSSYNEQF
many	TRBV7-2	ASSLRPGGSHSYEQY
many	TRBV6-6	ASSYQGTQPQH
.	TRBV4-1	ASSQDVGDPHYGYT
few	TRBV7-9	ASSRASGEQY